This T cell receptor (beta chain) was sequenced in a study of T cell changes during pregnancy in multiple sclerosis. Looked up from germline, CDR1 is MNHEY and CDR2 is SVGAGI. CDR3 length: 16 residues. V lost 4 bases, J lost 1 base, and 4 bases stayed unmatched. Generated by immunoSEQ multiplex PCR, the TCRdb table keeps only in-frame clones and is missing some. The repertoire includes roughly 110,000 clones, roughly nine tenths of them detected once, and roughly 1.6% sits in the top ten. This TCR was recovered from a female donor with multiple sclerosis, enrolled in a pregnancy study. The input for sequencing was peripheral blood, taken before pregnancy. The chain links TRBV6-5 to TRBJ1-1, with 12 bases aligning to TRBD1. The CDR3: CASSSAGQGANTEAFF. DNA for the CDR3: TGTGCCAGCAGTTCGGCGGGACAGGGGGCGAACACTGAAGCTTTCTTT.